The 11 T cell receptor beta chains below come from one sample, sequenced in a study of cytomegalovirus exposure and HLA in healthy donors listed by TCRdb under 2017. The method behind the library was the immunoSEQ multiplex PCR assay. Not all clones reach the TCRdb copy of this immuneACCESS table, which keeps in-frame sequences only. Checked studies attribute under half of the gap to unresolved V genes and leave the rest unexplained. This sample holds over 120,000 clones; about 94% were observed only once. Clones ranked in the top ten supply 1.5% to 2% of the sample. The sequenced material came from PBMCs. The source is a young man in good health and CMV-seropositive.

V gene TRBV10-3 combines with J gene TRBJ2-7, with D possibly being TRBD1 (5 bases). Looked up from germline, CDR1 is ENHRY and CDR2 is SYGVKD. This CDR3 contains 11 residues. Trimming took 6 bases from V and 3 from J, leaving 6 bases between them. In DNA form, the CDR3 reads TGTGCCATCAGCCAGGGCTACGAGCAGTACTTC. Protein sequence: CAISQGYEQYF.

The V and J genes are TRBV5-4 and TRBJ2-7, with D perhaps matching TRBD1 (5 bases). Germline CDR1 SGHNT, CDR2 YYREEE (reference sequence). CDR3 length equals 14 residues. Trimming stripped 3 bases from V and 1 base from J, with 11 bases between. CDR3 in amino acids: CASSSAQGSYEQYF. CDR3 nucleotide sequence: TGTGCCAGCAGCTCGGCCCAGGGTTCCTACGAGCAGTACTTC.

The chain links TRBV6-1 to TRBJ1-2, with 7 bases matching TRBD1. Germline assignment: CDR1 MNHNS and CDR2 SASEGT. J was trimmed by 7 bases and V by 6 bases; bases with no gene match: 5. CDR3 size: 12 residues. Here the CDR3 DNA reads TGTGCCAGCAGGGACAGGATCGCTGGCTACACCTTC. Amino acids: CASRDRIAGYTF.

The chain recombines TRBV7-2 with TRBJ1-1, with unresolved D. The CDR3 consists of 13 residues. The germline CDR1 and CDR2 sequences are SGHTA and FQGNSA. Trimming removed 5 bases at V and 4 bases at J, with 11 bases between. CDR3 amino acids: CASSLEPPTEAFF. CDR3 nucleotide sequence: TGTGCCAGCAGCCTAGAGCCTCCCACTGAAGCTTTCTTT. Full variable domain (remainder filled in from reference TRBV7-2 and TRBJ1-1): GAGVSQSPSNKVTEKGKDVELRCDPISGHTALYWYRQSLGQGLEFLIYFQGNSAPDKSGLPSDRFSAERTGGSVSTLTIQRTQQEDSAVYLCASSLEPPTEAFFGQGTRLTVV.

The chain uses TRBV5-4 and TRBJ2-1; D is possibly TRBD1 (5 bases). This CDR3 region has 13 residues. CDR1 is SGHNT, CDR2 YYREEE, per germline (reference sequence). Trimming shortened V by 0 bases and J by 5 bases, and 6 bases separated the two germline ends. CDR3 region: CASSLEQDNEQFF. In DNA form, the CDR3 reads TGTGCCAGCAGCTTGGAACAGGACAATGAGCAGTTCTTC.

The rearrangement uses TRBV15 and TRBJ2-1; 10 nucleotides agree with TRBD2. The CDR3 runs 16 residues. CDR1 LNHNV and CDR2 YYDKDF come from the germline V gene (reference sequence). V lost 2 bases to trimming and J lost 2 bases; unmatched junction nucleotides: 3. In DNA, the CDR3 is TGTGCCACCAGCAGAATACTAGCGGGGACCTACAATGAGCAGTTCTTC. Translating it yields CATSRILAGTYNEQFF.

This clone has only one observation. The rearrangement links TRBV5-5 to TRBJ1-5; 8 positions agree with TRBD1. J was trimmed by 6 bases and V by 0 bases; bases with no gene match: 5. The CDR3 runs to 15 residues. The germline CDR1 and CDR2 sequences are SGHKS and YYEKEE (reference sequence). The CDR3 protein is CASSLVAGGGQPQHF. The CDR3 region has the DNA TGTGCCAGCAGCTTGGTGGCAGGGGGCGGTCAGCCCCAGCATTTT.

This clone was found a few times. Distinct nucleotide sequences in the sample also encode this CDR3. The chain carries TRBV7-9 and TRBJ2-1, with TRBD2 identical over 8 bases. From germline, CDR1 is SEHNR and CDR2 FQNEAQ (reference sequence). V trimming: 2 bases; J trimming: 0 bases; junction bases outside the gene matches: 3. The CDR3 is 16 residues long. The CDR3 region is CASSLSLAGSYNEQFF. The DNA of the CDR3 is TGTGCCAGCAGCTTAAGTCTAGCGGGCTCCTACAATGAGCAGTTCTTC.

This chain connects TRBV4-1 to TRBJ1-4; 7 nucleotides align to TRBD1. With V trimmed by 0 bases and J by 8 bases, 6 bases remained unmatched. The CDR3 loop spans 15 amino acids. Germline CDR1 is MGHRA and CDR2 is YSYEKL. The CDR3 DNA reads TGCGCCAGCAGCCAAGATCAGGGGGTAGGAGAAAAACTGTTTTTT. Protein: CASSQDQGVGEKLFF.

This clone was counted once. The chain links TRBV27 to TRBJ2-3; D perhaps matches TRBD1 (6 bases). CDR1 is MNHEY, CDR2 SMNVEV, per germline (reference sequence). CDR3 size: 14 residues. Trimming removed 6 bases from V and 0 bases from J, with 10 bases in between. The CDR3 protein is CASRTGWSTDTQYF. For the CDR3, the DNA is TGTGCCAGCAGAACAGGGTGGAGCACAGATACGCAGTATTTT.

A word on this clone: This same CDR3 is encoded by further DNA sequences in the sample. The genes are TRBV28 and TRBJ2-1; D is uncertain. Trimming stripped 5 bases from V and 8 bases from J, with 7 bases between. The CDR3 has 11 residues. Germline V gives CDR1 MDHEN, CDR2 SYDVKM. The CDR3 region has the DNA TGTGCCAGCAGTCCCTCCCATGAGCAGTTCTTC. Residues: CASSPSHEQFF.